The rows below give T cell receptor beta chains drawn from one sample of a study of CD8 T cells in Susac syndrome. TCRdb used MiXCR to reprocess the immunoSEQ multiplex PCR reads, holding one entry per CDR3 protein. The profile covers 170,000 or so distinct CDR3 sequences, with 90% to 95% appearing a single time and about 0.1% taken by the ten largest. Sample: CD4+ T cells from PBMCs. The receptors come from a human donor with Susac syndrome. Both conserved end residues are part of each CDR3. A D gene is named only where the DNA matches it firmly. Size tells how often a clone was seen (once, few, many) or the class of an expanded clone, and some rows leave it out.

CDR3: CASSPRQGVETQYF
DNA: TGTGCCAGCAGCCCCCGACAGGGGGTAGAGACCCAGTACTTC
D: TRBD1
V: TRBV11-3
size: -
J: TRBJ2-5

CDR3: CAWSAHSAGEGFF
DNA: TGTGCCTGGAGTGCCCACTCAGCGGGAGAGGGGTTCTTC
D: TRBD2
V: TRBV30
size: -
J: TRBJ2-1

CDR3: CAWARQSPEKLFF
DNA: TGTGCCTGGGCGAGACAGAGCCCTGAAAAACTGTTTTTT
D: -
V: TRBV30
size: -
J: TRBJ1-4

CDR3: CAWSSIYEQYF
DNA: TGTGCCTGGAGTTCAATTTACGAGCAGTACTTC
D: -
V: TRBV30
size: -
J: TRBJ2-7

CDR3: CAWGGQYNEQFF
DNA: TGTGCCTGGGGGGGACAATACAATGAGCAGTTCTTC
D: -
V: TRBV30
size: -
J: TRBJ2-1

CDR3: CSAGGRGETQYF
DNA: TGCAGTGCTGGGGGGAGGGGAGAGACCCAGTACTTC
D: TRBD2
V: TRBV20-1
size: -
J: TRBJ2-5

CDR3: CASSLGQYNSPLHF
DNA: TGTGCCAGCAGTTTGGGACAGTATAATTCACCCCTCCACTTT
D: TRBD1
V: TRBV6-1
size: few
J: TRBJ1-6

CDR3: CSARFGNTIYF
DNA: TGCAGTGCTAGATTTGGAAACACCATATATTTT
D: -
V: TRBV20-1
size: -
J: TRBJ1-3

CDR3: CASSIGQGAYNEQFF
DNA: TGTGCCAGTAGTATTGGACAGGGGGCCTACAATGAGCAGTTCTTC
D: TRBD1
V: TRBV19
size: -
J: TRBJ2-1

CDR3: CASSHDSGNSPLHF
DNA: TGTGCCAGCAGCCACGACAGTGGTAATTCACCCCTCCACTTT
D: -
V: TRBV3-1
size: -
J: TRBJ1-6

CDR3: CASSPFTGLGGETQYF
DNA: TGTGCCAGCTCACCATTTACCGGACTAGGAGGCGAGACCCAGTACTTC
D: TRBD2
V: TRBV18
size: -
J: TRBJ2-5

CDR3: CASSQVLGAGGNTIYF
DNA: TGCGCCAGCAGCCAAGTGTTGGGGGCCGGTGGAAACACCATATATTTT
D: -
V: TRBV4-3
size: -
J: TRBJ1-3

CDR3: CASTAVEGDTGELFF
DNA: TGTGCCAGCACCGCGGTGGAGGGCGACACCGGGGAGCTGTTTTTT
D: -
V: TRBV2
size: -
J: TRBJ2-2

CDR3: CASSRDRRVEETQYF
DNA: TGTGCCAGCAGCCGGGACAGGAGGGTAGAAGAGACCCAGTACTTC
D: TRBD1
V: TRBV3-1
size: -
J: TRBJ2-5

CDR3: CASSLDRVGTEAFF
DNA: TGCGCCAGCAGCCTCGACAGGGTTGGCACTGAAGCTTTCTTT
D: TRBD1
V: TRBV5-1
size: -
J: TRBJ1-1

CDR3: CASSLSRPPGTQYF
DNA: TGTGCCAGCAGCTTATCCAGGCCCCCGGGGACCCAGTACTTC
D: -
V: TRBV7-2
size: -
J: TRBJ2-5

CDR3: CASSLFGALQSGAFF
DNA: TGTGCCAGCAGTTTATTTGGGGCCTTGCAAAGCGGAGCTTTCTTT
D: -
V: TRBV28
size: -
J: TRBJ1-1

CDR3: CASSQRRDTLSGANVLTF
DNA: TGCGCCAGCAGCCAACGCCGGGACACACTCTCTGGGGCCAACGTCCTGACTTTC
D: -
V: TRBV4-3
size: -
J: TRBJ2-6

CDR3: CASSQETGGGYTF
DNA: TGTGCCAGCAGCCAAGAAACAGGGGGTGGCTACACCTTC
D: TRBD1
V: TRBV14
size: -
J: TRBJ1-2

CDR3: CSATTSTSGRQETQYF
DNA: TGCAGTGCTACGACTAGCACTAGCGGGAGGCAAGAGACCCAGTACTTC
D: TRBD2
V: TRBV20-1
size: -
J: TRBJ2-5

CDR3: CASTQEDTEAFF
DNA: TGTGCCAGCACCCAAGAGGACACTGAAGCTTTCTTT
D: -
V: TRBV2
size: -
J: TRBJ1-1

CDR3: CASSQAGDTEAFF
DNA: TGTGCCAGCAGCCAAGCCGGGGACACTGAAGCTTTCTTT
D: -
V: TRBV3-1
size: once
J: TRBJ1-1

CDR3: CANSLGLAGSYEQYF
DNA: TGTGCCAACAGCCTGGGACTAGCGGGATCCTACGAGCAGTACTTC
D: TRBD2
V: TRBV13
size: -
J: TRBJ2-7

CDR3: CAISEAGVPETQYF
DNA: TGTGCCATCAGTGAGGCAGGGGTTCCGGAGACCCAGTACTTC
D: -
V: TRBV10-3
size: -
J: TRBJ2-5

CDR3: CASSLDSGTAFSGANVLTF
DNA: TGCGCCAGCAGCTTGGATTCCGGGACAGCTTTCTCTGGGGCCAACGTCCTGACTTTC
D: TRBD1
V: TRBV5-1
size: -
J: TRBJ2-6

CDR3: CSARGTSWDEQFF
DNA: TGCAGTGCTAGGGGGACTAGCTGGGATGAGCAGTTCTTC
D: TRBD2
V: TRBV20-1
size: -
J: TRBJ2-1

CDR3: CSVYRGDTEAFF
DNA: TGCAGCGTTTACAGGGGAGACACTGAAGCTTTCTTT
D: TRBD1
V: TRBV29-1
size: -
J: TRBJ1-1

CDR3: CASRGSPQGGKDEQYF
DNA: TGTGCCAGTAGGGGGAGTCCACAGGGAGGAAAGGACGAGCAGTACTTC
D: -
V: TRBV19
size: -
J: TRBJ2-7

CDR3: CASSFVHRDTQYF
DNA: TGTGCCAGCAGCTTTGTCCACAGGGATACGCAGTATTTT
D: -
V: TRBV7-2
size: once
J: TRBJ2-3

CDR3: CASSFRRINTGELFF
DNA: TGTGCCAGCAGCTTTAGGCGGATCAACACCGGGGAGCTGTTTTTT
D: -
V: TRBV7-9
size: -
J: TRBJ2-2

CDR3: CSASRGRGQPQHF
DNA: TGCAGTGCTAGTCGGGGGCGAGGCCAGCCCCAGCATTTT
D: -
V: TRBV20-1
size: -
J: TRBJ1-5

CDR3: CAWSWSSSGNTIYF
DNA: TGTGCCTGGAGTTGGTCCTCCTCTGGAAACACCATATATTTT
D: -
V: TRBV30
size: -
J: TRBJ1-3

CDR3: CASRAAALDNEQFF
DNA: TGCGCCAGCAGAGCCGCGGCTCTGGACAATGAGCAGTTCTTC
D: -
V: TRBV5-1
size: -
J: TRBJ2-1

CDR3: CSAPRSGRYGEQFF
DNA: TGCAGTGCCCCGCGGAGCGGGAGATACGGTGAGCAGTTCTTC
D: TRBD2
V: TRBV20-1
size: -
J: TRBJ2-1

CDR3: CASSQDGTANYEQYF
DNA: TGTGCCAGCAGCCAAGACGGGACAGCGAACTACGAGCAGTACTTC
D: TRBD1
V: TRBV3-1
size: -
J: TRBJ2-7

CDR3: CASSQQGQYGYTF
DNA: TGTGCCAGCAGTCAACAGGGCCAGTATGGCTACACCTTC
D: -
V: TRBV6-5
size: -
J: TRBJ1-2

CDR3: CSVPLSAHNEQFF
DNA: TGCAGCGTCCCTTTGTCGGCTCACAATGAGCAGTTCTTC
D: -
V: TRBV29-1
size: once
J: TRBJ2-1

CDR3: CASEGQGAWETQYF
DNA: TGTGCCAGCGAGGGACAGGGGGCATGGGAGACCCAGTACTTC
D: TRBD1
V: TRBV2
size: -
J: TRBJ2-5

CDR3: CASSYSKGTVGGYTF
DNA: TGTGCCAGCAGTTACTCGAAGGGGACGGTCGGGGGCTACACCTTC
D: -
V: TRBV6-6
size: -
J: TRBJ1-2

CDR3: CASSLRNSNQPQHF
DNA: TGTGCCAGCAGTCTTAGAAATAGCAATCAGCCCCAGCATTTT
D: -
V: TRBV3-1
size: -
J: TRBJ1-5

CDR3: CASSQARTGGDEQFF
DNA: TGTGCCAGCAGCCAAGCCCGGACAGGGGGGGATGAGCAGTTCTTC
D: TRBD1
V: TRBV3-1
size: -
J: TRBJ2-1

CDR3: CASSQRAGDARTQYF
DNA: TGCGCCAGCAGCCAGCGAGCGGGGGACGCACGTACGCAGTATTTT
D: TRBD2
V: TRBV4-3
size: -
J: TRBJ2-3

CDR3: CASSFSRQDLNGYTF
DNA: TGTGCCAGTAGTTTCTCGAGGCAGGACTTGAATGGCTACACCTTC
D: -
V: TRBV19
size: -
J: TRBJ1-2

CDR3: CASTYTGEAWRNQPQHF
DNA: TGTGCCAGCACCTATACGGGGGAGGCCTGGAGGAATCAGCCCCAGCATTTT
D: -
V: TRBV3-1
size: -
J: TRBJ1-5

CDR3: CASSSQPETKRDF
DNA: TGTGCCAGCAGCTCGCAACCAGAGACAAAAAGGGATTTT
D: -
V: TRBV7-2
size: -
J: TRBJ2-3

CDR3: CASSLSQGDSYEQYF
DNA: TGTGCCAGCAGCTTAAGCCAGGGGGATTCCTACGAGCAGTACTTC
D: TRBD1
V: TRBV7-2
size: -
J: TRBJ2-7

CDR3: CASSPRGTLAFDGYTF
DNA: TGTGCCAGCAGCCCTCGCGGGACGCTTGCCTTCGATGGCTACACCTTC
D: -
V: TRBV14
size: -
J: TRBJ1-2

CDR3: CASSLSGSSLGYGYTF
DNA: TGCGCCAGCAGCTTGTCCGGCAGCTCCCTAGGATATGGCTACACCTTC
D: -
V: TRBV5-1
size: -
J: TRBJ1-2

CDR3: CSAGGLARFNEQFF
DNA: TGCAGTGCTGGGGGACTAGCTCGATTCAATGAGCAGTTCTTC
D: TRBD2
V: TRBV20-1
size: -
J: TRBJ2-1

CDR3: CASSPRTGVHEQYF
DNA: TGTGCCAGCAGCCCGCGGACAGGGGTGCACGAGCAGTACTTC
D: TRBD1
V: TRBV27
size: -
J: TRBJ2-7

CDR3: CASSFADRLDEAFF
DNA: TGTGCCAGCAGTTTCGCGGATAGACTTGATGAAGCTTTCTTT
D: -
V: TRBV27
size: -
J: TRBJ1-1

CDR3: CASSVEANYGYTF
DNA: TGTGCCAGCAGCGTAGAGGCTAACTATGGCTACACCTTC
D: -
V: TRBV9
size: -
J: TRBJ1-2

CDR3: CSAREARGQPQHF
DNA: TGCAGCGCTCGTGAGGCCCGGGGTCAGCCCCAGCATTTT
D: -
V: TRBV29-1
size: -
J: TRBJ1-5

CDR3: CASSQGPRGNTEAFF
DNA: TGTGCCAGCAGCCAAGGTCCAAGAGGGAACACTGAAGCTTTCTTT
D: -
V: TRBV3-1
size: -
J: TRBJ1-1

CDR3: CASSRQGSSYNEQFF
DNA: TGTGCCAGCAGCCGACAGGGGTCCTCCTACAATGAGCAGTTCTTC
D: TRBD1
V: TRBV3-1
size: -
J: TRBJ2-1

CDR3: CASSSDRILNTEAFF
DNA: TGTGCCAGCAGTTCCGATCGGATTTTGAACACTGAAGCTTTCTTT
D: -
V: TRBV28
size: -
J: TRBJ1-1

CDR3: CASSSGPGRGNQPQHF
DNA: TGTGCCAGCAGTTCCGGACCGGGGAGAGGAAATCAGCCCCAGCATTTT
D: -
V: TRBV6-6
size: -
J: TRBJ1-5